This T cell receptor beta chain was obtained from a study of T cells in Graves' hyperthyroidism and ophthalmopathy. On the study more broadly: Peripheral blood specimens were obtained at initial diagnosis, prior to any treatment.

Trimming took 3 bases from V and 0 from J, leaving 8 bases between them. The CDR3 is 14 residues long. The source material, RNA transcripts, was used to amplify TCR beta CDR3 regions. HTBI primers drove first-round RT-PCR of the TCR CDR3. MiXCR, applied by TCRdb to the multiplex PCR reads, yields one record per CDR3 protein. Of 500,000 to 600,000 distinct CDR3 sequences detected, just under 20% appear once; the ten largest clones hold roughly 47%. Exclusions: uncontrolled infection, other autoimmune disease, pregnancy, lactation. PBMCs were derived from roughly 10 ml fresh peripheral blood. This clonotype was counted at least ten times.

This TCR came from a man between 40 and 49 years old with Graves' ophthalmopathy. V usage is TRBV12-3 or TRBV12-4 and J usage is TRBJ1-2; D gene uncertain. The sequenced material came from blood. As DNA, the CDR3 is TGTGCCAGCAGTTTTTCGGCCTCTAACTATGGCTACACCTTC. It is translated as CASSFSASNYGYTF.